What follows is one TCR beta chain and its context. The entry originates in a study of T cells in Graves' hyperthyroidism and ophthalmopathy. On the study more broadly: Peripheral blood was secured at the point of initial diagnosis, before any treatment.

TCR beta CDR3 regions were amplified from RNA. An initial round of RT-PCR targeting the TCR CDR3 relied on the HTBI primer set. Via MiXCR, TCRdb re-called the multiplex PCR reads, giving one row per CDR3 protein. The profile shows 700,000 or so distinct CDR3 sequences, roughly 15% of them singletons. This CDR3 region has 14 residues. The V end lost 4 bases, the J end lost 5 bases, and 12 bases lay between the germline ends. The germline V gene has CDR1 MNHEY and CDR2 SVGEGT. The hyperthyroidism patients had all been newly diagnosed, and their disease duration was under 2 months. Their ages ranged from 18 to 65 years.

The rearrangement links TRBV6-2 or TRBV6-3 to TRBJ2-4; no reliable D call. The sequenced material came from blood. The sequence was collected from a man younger than 35 with Graves' hyperthyroidism. CDR3 loop: CASSWDSSENIQYF. The DNA of the CDR3 is TGTGCCAGCAGTTGGGATAGTTCCGAAAACATTCAGTACTTC.